These 8 T cell receptor beta chains came from one sample sequenced in a study of cytomegalovirus exposure and HLA in healthy donors (dated by TCRdb to about 2017). The method behind the library was the immunoSEQ multiplex PCR assay. A mixture of 60 forward primers for TCR Vbeta segments and 13 reverse primers for TCR Jbeta segments was used in the multiplex PCR. Here the immuneACCESS table is served through TCRdb, limited to in-frame sequences with V and J called. Missing clones are a known gap in these copies; in checked studies unresolved V genes cover under half, and the rest lacks a known reason. The sample has 150,000 to 200,000 clones on record, 85% of them singletons. The ten top clones hold 1% of the sample. The sample taken for sequencing was PBMCs. The receptors here all came from a boy under 10 years old in good health and CMV-seronegative.

V usage is TRBV2 and J usage is TRBJ2-3; TRBD1 matches at 8 bases. The CDR3 sequence is 14 residues long. Looked up from germline, CDR1 is SNHLY and CDR2 is FYNNEI. V was pared by 6 bases and J by 1 base, with 3 bases of the junction left unmatched. CDR3 residues: CASRGTGGTDTQYF. CDR3 DNA sequence: TGTGCCAGCAGAGGGACAGGAGGCACAGATACGCAGTATTTT.

The V gene is TRBV10-1, the J gene TRBJ2-3, with 8 bases identical to TRBD2. V trimming: 0 bases; J trimming: 5 bases; junction bases outside the gene matches: 10. This CDR3 region has 17 residues. Germline CDR1 and CDR2: WNHNN and SYGVQD (reference sequence). Here the CDR3 DNA reads TGCGCCAGCAGTGAGTCGATCCTAACTAGCGGTGAAGATACGCAGTATTTT. It translates to CASSESILTSGEDTQYF.

V is TRBV19 and J is TRBJ1-1; D not resolved. Per the germline V gene, CDR1 is LNHDA and CDR2 is SQIVND (reference sequence). The ends were cut back, 4 bases at V and 0 bases at J, with 12 bases in the middle. The CDR3 extends over 15 amino acids. As DNA, the CDR3 is TGTGCCAGTAGTAAACAGAGACGCCTGAACACTGAAGCTTTCTTT. Translated: CASSKQRRLNTEAFF.

The chain recombines TRBV28 with TRBJ1-3; D may be TRBD1 (6 bases). The CDR3 has 13 residues. The ends were cut back, 6 bases at V and 6 bases at J, with 12 bases in the middle. Germline CDR1 reads MDHEN; CDR2 reads SYDVKM. DNA of the CDR3: TGTGCCAGCAGACAGGGTATTGAAAACACCATATATTTT. It codes for CASRQGIENTIYF.

The gene calls are TRBV10-3 and TRBJ2-1; 12 bases match TRBD1. The CDR3 length is 16 residues. Trimming removed 3 bases from V and 9 bases from J; junction bases left unmatched: 9. From germline, CDR1 is ENHRY and CDR2 SYGVKD. CDR3: CAISDSRGQGAGEQFF. As DNA, the CDR3 is TGTGCCATCAGTGACTCTCGGGGACAGGGGGCTGGTGAGCAGTTCTTC.

The chain couples TRBV6-4 to TRBJ1-2; no clear D. The CDR3 contains 16 residues. CDR1 and CDR2 (germline): MRHNA, SNTAGT. V was cut by 6 bases and J by 0 bases, with 17 bases left in between. CDR3 in DNA: TGTGCCAGCAGCCCCGGAGGGTATAAGACTAACTATGGCTACACCTTC. Translated, it gives CASSPGGYKTNYGYTF.

The gene calls are TRBV4-1 and TRBJ1-2; D remains ambiguous. Trimming removed 0 bases from V and 4 bases from J, with 15 bases in between. Germline V gene data show CDR1 as MGHRA and CDR2 as YSYEKL. This CDR3 contains 16 residues. This CDR3 reads CASSQDAGRRIYGYTF. CDR3 DNA sequence: TGCGCCAGCAGCCAAGATGCAGGACGGAGGATCTATGGCTACACCTTC.

The rearrangement uses TRBV9 and TRBJ2-7, with 13 positions matching TRBD2. This CDR3 region has 16 residues. The V and J ends lost 3 bases and 4 bases, in that order; junction bases with no gene match: 7. Germline V lookup: CDR1 SGDLS, CDR2 YYNGEE. CDR3 bases: TGTGCCAGCAGCGCAGGGACTAGCGGGAATCCTTACGAGCAGTACTTC. It codes for CASSAGTSGNPYEQYF.